These 2 T cell receptor beta chains share one sample of origin, sequenced in a study of vaccination and CD4 T cells after COVID-19. Sequenced with the Oncomine TCR Beta short-read assay was DNA taken from cultured CD4+ T cells. TCRdb processed the PCR reads anew with MiXCR; each CDR3 protein has one entry. The repertoire holds 11,000 to 15,000 distinct CDR3 sequences, with roughly a third as singletons. No antigen is known for these receptors. This sample's treatment: roughly ten-day PBMC culture with coronavirus spike peptide pools or control peptides (ViraFEST assay). Sequencing was performed on CD4+ T cells from blood, cultured in vitro, taken after SARS-CoV-2 vaccination. These receptors were obtained from a human donor who had recovered from COVID-19.

The chain links TRBV4-1 to TRBJ2-7; weak D call: TRBD2 (7 bases). Trimming shortened V by 1 base and J by 6 bases, and 25 bases separated the two germline ends. The germline V gene has CDR1 MGHRA and CDR2 YSYEKL. This CDR3 is 18 amino acids long. The CDR3 DNA is TGCGCCAGCAGCCAAGCGGCAGGAAGGGAAGGGGGGGTTGTCGAGCAGTACTTC. This encodes CASSQAAGREGGVVEQYF.

This clonotype was detected a few times. Here the CDR3 reads CASSLGLGAPQETQYF. The DNA for the CDR3 is TGTGCCAGCAGTTTAGGTTTGGGGGCCCCCCAAGAGACCCAGTACTTC. The chain joins TRBV12-3 or TRBV12-4 to TRBJ2-5; D is perhaps TRBD1 (6 bases). This CDR3 is built from 16 residues. V lost 1 base and J lost 1, with 13 bases in between.